This TCR beta chain was captured by sequencing in a study of T cells after yellow fever vaccination. Study in general: When fractions had low cell numbers, they were prepared with SMART-Seq v4 Ultra Low Input. Broader study findings: Most primary-vaccination clones recurred post-booster (around 95% CD4, 88% CD8). A limited proportion of clonotypes was detected within both the CD4 and CD8 compartments. Weaker overall was a secondary response that nonetheless peaked faster, on day 5 versus 15.

A note on this clonotype: Its antigen is unknown.

TCRdb itself ran the 5' RACE reads through MiXCR, one entry per CDR3 protein. Here the sample spans approximately 350,000 distinct CDR3 sequences, around a tenth being singletons. Germline assignment: CDR1 SGHTA and CDR2 FQGNSA. The CDR3 spans 15 residues. Trimming took 8 bases from V and 3 from J, leaving 18 bases between them. J is TRBJ2-3 and V is TRBV7-2; a possible D gene is TRBD2 (6 bases). The sequenced sample was PBMCs, obtained on the day of the first yellow fever vaccination. The receptor's source is a man aged 18 to 35 who received the YFV17D yellow fever vaccine. CDR3 protein: CASSRFGGETDTQYF. Written as DNA, the CDR3 is TGTGCCAGCTCTAGGTTCGGGGGTGAAACAGATACGCAGTATTTT.